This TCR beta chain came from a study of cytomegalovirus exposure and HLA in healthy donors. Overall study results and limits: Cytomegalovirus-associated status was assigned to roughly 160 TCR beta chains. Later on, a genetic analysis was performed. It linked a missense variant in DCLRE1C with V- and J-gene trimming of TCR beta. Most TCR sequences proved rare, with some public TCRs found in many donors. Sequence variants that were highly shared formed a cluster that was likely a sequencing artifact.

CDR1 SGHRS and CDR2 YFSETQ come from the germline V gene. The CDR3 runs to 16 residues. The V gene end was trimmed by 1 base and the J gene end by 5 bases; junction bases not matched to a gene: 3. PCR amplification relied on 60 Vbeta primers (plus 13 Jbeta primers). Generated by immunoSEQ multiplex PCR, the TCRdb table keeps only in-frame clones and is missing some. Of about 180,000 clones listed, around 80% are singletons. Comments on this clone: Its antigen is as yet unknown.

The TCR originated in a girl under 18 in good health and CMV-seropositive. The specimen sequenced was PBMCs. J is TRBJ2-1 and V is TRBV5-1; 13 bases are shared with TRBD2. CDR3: CASSLYGTSGNNEQFF. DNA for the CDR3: TGCGCCAGCAGCTTGTACGGGACTAGCGGGAACAATGAGCAGTTCTTC.